This record looks at one T cell receptor beta chain sequence and its context. What it binds is not known. These data are taken from a study of CD8 T cells in Susac syndrome. At the level of the study: Patients with Susac syndrome were therapy-naive, on corticosteroids, or on intravenous immunoglobulin alone at the time that blood was drawn. Findings and caveats of the study: Within Susac syndrome CD4+ T cell repertoires, clonal expansion was not evident.

The recently defined diagnostic criteria for definite or probable disease were met by the Susac syndrome patients. Trimming left V 8 bases short and J 2 bases short, with 6 bases between. Per the germline V gene, CDR1 is LGHNA and CDR2 is YSLEER. CDR3 length: 12 amino acids. cDNA came from about 0.46 to 1 ug RNA primed by random hexamers. Amplification of the TCR beta CDR3 was carried out by immunoSEQ multiplex PCR, which spanned a total of 54 Vbeta and 13 Jbeta segments. MiXCR was run by TCRdb on the immunoSEQ multiplex PCR reads, yielding one entry per CDR3 protein. In the table there are around 130,000 distinct CDR3 sequences, approximately 96% of which are singletons.

The chain uses TRBV4-3 and TRBJ2-2; D might be TRBD2 (6 bases). Sample: CD4+ T cells from PBMCs. The sequence came from a human donor with Susac syndrome. The CDR3 sequence: CASAGNTGELFF. The CDR3 DNA reads as TGCGCCAGCGCGGGAAACACCGGGGAGCTGTTTTTT.